This T cell receptor (beta chain) was recorded in a study of shared clonotypes between healthy human individuals. Whole-study results and caveats: Larger richness was generally estimated for naive than memory subsets.

After removal of 0 bases from V and 3 bases from J, the junction contained 8 bases not matched to a gene. Germline V gene lookup returns CDR1 LNHNV and CDR2 YYDKDF (reference sequence). The CDR3 contains 16 residues. Clones were sequenced by immunoSEQ multiplex PCR, and TCRdb holds only the in-frame ones, with some missing. This table holds approximately 1.5 million clones, roughly 98.5% found once. With regard to this clone: The antigen remains unidentified.

This receptor was taken from a man younger than 40 in good health. Sample: naive CD4+ T cells sorted from blood. Subset here: CD45RA+ positively selected. The chain links TRBV15 to TRBJ2-7; 7 bases are a match to TRBD1. This chain's CDR3 is CATSREIRDRHYEQYF. In DNA, the CDR3 is TGTGCCACCAGCAGAGAAATCCGGGACAGACACTACGAGCAGTACTTC.